One and the same sample provided the 32 T cell receptor beta chains below, sequenced in a study of beta chain features in type 1 diabetes (dated by TCRdb to the late 2010s). Results and caveats for the whole study, not just this receptor: Type 1 diabetes patients showed a moderate but significant shortening of TCRB CDR3 length in all four CD4+ subsets.

No antigen has been assigned to these receptors. Receptor amplification or capture employed the immunoSEQ multiplex PCR assay. The High Capacity cDNA Reverse Transcription Kit was used to reverse transcribe all of the isolated RNA, meaning that expressed TCRB transcripts were what got sequenced. As stored in TCRdb, this immuneACCESS dataset retains in-frame rearrangements with V and J assigned. A fraction of the clones does not appear; measured against another copy, unresolved V genes explain less than half of the discrepancy, and the remainder lacks a known reason. The sample records a few hundred thousand clones, around an eighth of which are singletons. The top ten constitute under 0.02% of the sample. Sequenced: naive CD4+ T cells from blood. In light of the paper, this sample's cell subset or site label describes: true naive CD4+ T cells. These receptors were collected from a man aged 25 to 45 with type 1 diabetes.

Only a few counts were recorded for this clone. This chain joins TRBV6-6 and TRBJ1-5, with D maybe TRBD1 (5 bases). CDR1 and CDR2 from the germline V gene are MNHNY and SVGAGI (reference sequence). The CDR3 length is 14 residues. V was trimmed by 7 bases and J by 6 bases, leaving 16 bases between them. The CDR3 DNA follows: TGTGCCAGCACTCCGACAGATCCAGGTCAGCCCCAGCATTTT. It yields the protein CASTPTDPGQPQHF.

The CDR3 sequence is CAWSTGTGNIDNQPQHF. The CDR3 region has the DNA TGTGCCTGGAGTACAGGGACAGGGAATATCGACAATCAGCCCCAGCATTTT. The genes are TRBV30 and TRBJ1-5; 9 positions agree with TRBD1. The V gene end was trimmed by 2 bases and the J gene end by 3 bases; junction bases not matched to a gene: 11. Germline loops: CDR1 GTSNPN, CDR2 SVGIG (reference sequence). The CDR3 runs 17 residues.

The V call is TRBV30, the J call TRBJ2-1; weak D call: TRBD2 (6 bases). The CDR3 sequence is 17 residues long. The ends were cut back, 2 bases at V and 7 bases at J, with 24 bases in the middle. Germline CDR1 GTSNPN, CDR2 SVGIG (reference sequence). The CDR3, as DNA: TGTGCCTGGAGTTTCTCGTCCCGGGACCCTGGGGGGAATGAGCAGTTCTTC. This encodes CAWSFSSRDPGGNEQFF.

This rearrangement joins TRBV7-8 to TRBJ1-1, with a tentative D call TRBD1 (5 bases). V was clipped by 2 bases and J by 4 bases, with 11 bases between them. The CDR3 spans 14 residues. CDR1 SGHVS and CDR2 FQNEAQ come from the germline V gene. The CDR3: CASSLTTGTTEAFF. Here the CDR3 DNA reads TGTGCCAGCAGCTTAACAACAGGTACCACTGAAGCTTTCTTT. Using reference TRBV7-8 and TRBJ1-1 for the parts outside the CDR3, the full variable domain is GAGVSQSPRYKVAKRGQDVALRCDPISGHVSLFWYQQALGQGPEFLTYFQNEAQLDKSGLPSDRFFAERPEGSVSTLKIQRTQQEDSAVYLCASSLTTGTTEAFFGQGTRLTVV.

The CDR3: CASSGEGVGQPQHF. The CDR3 region has the DNA TGTGCCAGCAGCGGAGAGGGAGTGGGGCAGCCCCAGCATTTT. V usage is TRBV9 and J usage is TRBJ1-5; D is ambiguous. The germline V and J ends were trimmed by 3 bases and 7 bases, with 14 bases remaining between them. There are 14 residues in the CDR3. The germline V gene has CDR1 SGDLS and CDR2 YYNGEE.

The chain couples TRBV5-6 to TRBJ2-6, with a weak D call TRBD1 (5 bases). CDR3 size: 14 residues. CDR1 SGHDT and CDR2 YYEEEE come from the germline V gene. The V end was cut by 4 bases, the J end by 0 bases, with 5 bases between. The CDR3 loop is CASSDSSGANVLTF. CDR3 bases: TGTGCCAGCAGCGACAGCTCTGGGGCCAACGTCCTGACTTTC.

This clone has more than one count but fewer than ten. The rearrangement links TRBV4-3 to TRBJ1-2, with TRBD1 as a possible D gene (5 bases). Trimming took off 8 bases at V and 5 bases at J, with 21 bases between the two ends. This CDR3 has 15 residues. CDR1 and CDR2 (germline): LGHNA, YSLEER. The CDR3 is CASSPQGGDWYGYTF. The CDR3 coding sequence is TGCGCCAGCTCCCCTCAGGGAGGGGATTGGTATGGCTACACCTTC.

This clone has only a few counts. The chain couples TRBV7-2 to TRBJ2-6; D gene ambiguous. Germline CDR1 is SGHTA and CDR2 is FQGNSA. Trimming removed 5 bases at V and 5 bases at J, with 10 bases between. The CDR3 consists of 14 residues. CDR3 nucleotide sequence: TGTGCCAGCAGCCCGGTCTCGCGGGCCAACGTCCTGACTTTC. It translates to CASSPVSRANVLTF.

The chain uses TRBV6-6 and TRBJ1-2; D remains ambiguous. The CDR3 has 13 amino acids. Germline V gives CDR1 MNHNY, CDR2 SVGAGI (reference sequence). V shed 10 bases and J shed 4 bases, with 16 bases lying between them. In DNA form, the CDR3 reads TGTGCCACCGCCGCGTCGATATCCTATGGCTACACCTTC. Translating it yields CATAASISYGYTF.

This rearrangement joins TRBV4-2 to TRBJ2-7; TRBD2 agrees at 12 bases. V lost 2 bases, J lost 1 base, and 12 bases stayed unmatched. This CDR3 is 19 amino acids long. Germline V CDR1 and CDR2: LGHNA, YNFKEQ. CDR3 sequence: CASSQLGLAGQSGSYEQYF. For the CDR3, the DNA is TGTGCCAGCAGCCAACTAGGACTAGCGGGGCAATCGGGTTCCTACGAGCAGTACTTC.

In its sample, this clone was seen a few times. The chain carries TRBV25-1 and TRBJ1-4; D is uncertain. The CDR3 contains 14 residues. Trimming shortened V by 6 bases and J by 5 bases, and 13 bases separated the two germline ends. Germline CDR1 and CDR2: MGHDK and SYGVNS. CDR3 DNA: TGTGCCAGCAGGGAAGGCGGTCGGAATGAAAAACTGTTTTTT. Translated, it gives CASREGGRNEKLFF.

This clone was recorded a few times. The chain employs TRBV2 and TRBJ2-4; maybe TRBD2 (7 bases). The V end lost 2 bases, the J end lost 7 bases, and 15 bases lay between the germline ends. The CDR3 has 15 amino acids. CDR1 and CDR2 from the germline V gene are SNHLY and FYNNEI. CDR3 nucleotide sequence: TGTGCCAGCAGTGAAAGCGGACTAGGGGGGAACATTCAGTACTTC. Amino acids: CASSESGLGGNIQYF. The full variable domain, completed using reference TRBV2 and TRBJ2-4, is EPEVTQTPSHQVTQMGQEVILRCVPISNHLYFYWYRQILGQKVEFLVSFYNNEISEKSEIFDDQFSVERPDGSNFTLKIRSTKLEDSAMYFCASSESGLGGNIQYFGAGTRLSVL.

This clone was counted a few times. This same CDR3 is encoded by further DNA sequences in the sample. The rearrangement uses TRBV9 and TRBJ2-3; no firm D call. This CDR3 has 12 amino acids. The V gene's germline CDR1 is SGDLS and CDR2 YYNGEE. V was trimmed by 3 bases and J by 2 bases, leaving 4 bases between them. Here the CDR3 DNA reads TGTGCCAGCAGCGGACTCACAGATACGCAGTATTTT. Protein sequence: CASSGLTDTQYF.

In this sample, this clone turned up a few times. J is TRBJ2-3 and V is TRBV10-3; perhaps TRBD1 as D (6 bases). Germline V gene data show CDR1 as ENHRY and CDR2 as SYGVKD. The V and J ends lost 5 bases and 2 bases respectively, with 8 bases between them. The CDR3 is 13 amino acids. The CDR3 DNA sequence: TGTGCCATCAGTAGGGGGATCACAGATACGCAGTATTTT. It yields the protein CAISRGITDTQYF.

The chain links TRBV5-1 to TRBJ1-1; perhaps TRBD1 as D (5 bases). V was cut by 1 base and J by 5 bases, with 15 bases left in between. Germline assignment: CDR1 SGHRS and CDR2 YFSETQ. CDR3 length: 15 residues. The CDR3 is CASSLQGSLSTEAFF. For the CDR3, the DNA is TGCGCCAGCAGCTTGCAGGGCAGTCTCTCTACTGAAGCTTTCTTT.

This clone was seen a handful of times. The chain has TRBV28 and TRBJ2-7, with 11 positions matching TRBD1. V trimming: 6 bases; J trimming: 10 bases; junction bases outside the gene matches: 11. CDR3 length equals 14 residues. Germline V gene sequence: CDR1 MDHEN, CDR2 SYDVKM. CDR3 in DNA: TGTGCCAGCAGGACCGGGACAGGGGGTTGGGAACAGTACTTC. This sequence encodes CASRTGTGGWEQYF.

The CDR3 region is CASSPGVDRTNTEAFF. The CDR3 nucleotides read TGTGCCAGCTCACCGGGGGTCGACAGGACGAACACTGAAGCTTTCTTT. The J gene is TRBJ1-1, the V gene TRBV18; D is possibly TRBD1 (6 bases). The CDR3 covers 16 residues. The germline V gene encodes CDR1 KGHSH and CDR2 LQKENI. V gave up 3 bases and J gave up 1 base, with 15 bases separating them. Variable domain in full (rest from reference TRBV18 and TRBJ1-1): NAGVMQNPRHLVRRRGQEARLRCSPMKGHSHVYWYRQLPEEGLKFMVYLQKENIIDESGMPKERFSAEFPKEGPSILRIQQVVRGDSAAYFCASSPGVDRTNTEAFFGQGTRLTVV.

This clone was observed a few times. The chain is built from TRBV28 and TRBJ2-7; a weak D match, TRBD1 (6 bases). This CDR3 is built from 14 residues. Germline V gives CDR1 MDHEN, CDR2 SYDVKM. The germline V and J ends were trimmed by 7 bases and 2 bases, with 15 bases remaining between them. CDR3 loop: CASIPRTAAYEQYF. CDR3 DNA sequence: TGTGCCAGCATCCCCCGGACAGCGGCCTACGAGCAGTACTTC.

This chain links TRBV19 with TRBJ2-3; D call uncertain. The CDR3 spans 13 residues. Germline V gene data show CDR1 as LNHDA and CDR2 as SQIVND (reference sequence). Trimming cost V 4 bases and J 2 bases, with 7 bases left between them. CDR3 residues: CASSRYFTDTQYF. In nucleotides, the CDR3 is TGTGCCAGTAGTAGGTACTTCACAGATACGCAGTATTTT. Full variable domain (rest looked up from reference TRBV19 and TRBJ2-3): DGGITQSPKYLFRKEGQNVTLSCEQNLNHDAMYWYRQDPGQGLRLIYYSQIVNDFQKGDIAEGYSVSREKKESFPLTVTSAQKNPTAFYLCASSRYFTDTQYFGPGTRLTVL.

V is TRBV5-1 and J is TRBJ2-7; the match to TRBD1 covers 9 bases. Germline assignment: CDR1 SGHRS and CDR2 YFSETQ. This CDR3 is 15 amino acids long. Unmatched junction bases numbered 5, after V lost 0 bases and J lost 4 bases. The DNA for the CDR3 is TGCGCCAGCAGCTTGGTCTGGACAGGGGTTTACGAGCAGTACTTC. Its protein product is CASSLVWTGVYEQYF.

This clone was observed a handful of times. J is TRBJ2-2 and V is TRBV2, with a tentative D call TRBD1 (6 bases). Germline V gene lookup returns CDR1 SNHLY and CDR2 FYNNEI. With 3 bases removed from V and 3 bases from J, the gap between germline ends came to 14 bases. The CDR3 loop spans 16 amino acids. The CDR3 here is CASSDLGATDTGELFF. The CDR3 region has the DNA TGTGCCAGCAGTGATTTGGGGGCCACGGACACCGGGGAGCTGTTTTTT.

The chain carries TRBV28 and TRBJ1-1; D gene unclear. The CDR3 is 10 residues long. Germline-derived CDR1 and CDR2 are MDHEN and SYDVKM. The V gene lost 6 bases and the J gene lost 7 bases, with 6 bases spanning the gap. CDR3 protein: CASSSYEAFF. CDR3 nucleotides: TGTGCCAGCAGCTCCTATGAAGCTTTCTTT.

This clone showed up just a few times. V is TRBV7-2 and J is TRBJ2-7, with a tentative D call TRBD2 (5 bases). Trimming took 4 bases from V and 4 from J, leaving 14 bases between them. CDR1 SGHTA and CDR2 FQGNSA come from the germline V gene. CDR3 length equals 14 residues. The CDR3 sequence: CASSSQEGGYEQYF. CDR3 DNA: TGTGCCAGCAGCTCCCAAGAGGGCGGATACGAGCAGTACTTC.

As regards this clone: Distinct nucleotide sequences in the sample also encode this CDR3. The chain carries TRBV5-6 and TRBJ2-1, with 11 bases that match TRBD2. The CDR3 is 16 amino acids. Trimming took 0 bases from V and 2 from J; bases not matched to a gene: 1. Germline CDR1 and CDR2: SGHDT and YYEEEE. The CDR3 DNA reads TGTGCCAGCAGCTTGGGACTAGCGGGAACCTACAATGAGCAGTTCTTC. It yields the protein CASSLGLAGTYNEQFF.

The CDR3 bases are TGTGCCAGCAGCTTCGGGTCCCAGGGGGCTATAGGGACCCAGTACTTC. Its protein is CASSFGSQGAIGTQYF. The chain recombines TRBV11-2 with TRBJ2-5; TRBD1 matches at 8 bases. The CDR3 has 16 amino acids. Germline V gene lookup returns CDR1 SGHAT and CDR2 FQNNGV. The junction had 13 bases not matched to a gene; V was cut back by 3 bases and J by 7 bases.

The chain uses TRBV5-1 and TRBJ2-5, with TRBD1 identical over 7 bases. V lost 1 base to trimming and J lost 2 bases; unmatched junction nucleotides: 5. CDR3 length: 15 amino acids. The germline V gene has CDR1 SGHRS and CDR2 YFSETQ. CDR3 region: CASSLNPGQQETQYF. The CDR3 DNA follows: TGCGCCAGCAGCTTGAATCCGGGACAGCAAGAGACCCAGTACTTC. The full variable domain, with the rest looked up from reference TRBV5-1 and TRBJ2-5, is KAGVTQTPRYLIKTRGQQVTLSCSPISGHRSVSWYQQTPGQGLQFLFEYFSETQRNKGNFPGRFSGRQFSNSRSEMNVSTLELGDSALYLCASSLNPGQQETQYFGPGTRLLVL.

In this sample, this clone turned up once. The chain carries TRBV30 and TRBJ2-3; no clear D gene. The length of the CDR3 is 12 residues. Germline values: CDR1 GTSNPN, CDR2 SVGIG (reference sequence). The ends were cut back, 8 bases at V and 1 base at J, with 10 bases in the middle. In DNA, the CDR3 is TGTGCCCGGTCGATCGGCACAGATACGCAGTATTTT. It yields the protein CARSIGTDTQYF.

The chain carries TRBV2 and TRBJ2-5, with 7 bases that match TRBD1. This CDR3 is 13 amino acids long. The V gene end was trimmed by 4 bases and the J gene end by 4 bases; junction bases not matched to a gene: 3. CDR1 is SNHLY and CDR2 is FYNNEI in the germline V gene. The CDR3 DNA reads TGTGCCAGCAGTGGACAGGGATCAGAGACCCAGTACTTC. Translated: CASSGQGSETQYF.

This clone turned up a few times. The CDR3 bases are TGTGCCAGCAGTTTATTGGAGAATGAGCAGTTCTTC. The encoded protein is CASSLLENEQFF. V and J are TRBV28 and TRBJ2-1, with D unclear. Germline V CDR1 and CDR2: MDHEN, SYDVKM. V dropped 1 base and J dropped 7 bases, with 5 bases sitting between them. The CDR3 is 12 residues long.

The V call is TRBV10-3, the J call TRBJ2-3; D might be TRBD2 (6 bases). The V end was cut by 0 bases, the J end by 4 bases, with 11 bases between. The length of the CDR3 is 15 residues. Germline assignment: CDR1 ENHRY and CDR2 SYGVKD. The chain's CDR3 is CAISESKREADTQYF. Here the CDR3 DNA reads TGTGCCATCAGTGAGTCGAAAAGGGAGGCAGATACGCAGTATTTT.

CDR3: CASSEGLAGVSAGANVLTF. For the CDR3, the DNA is TGTGCCAGCAGCGAGGGGCTAGCGGGAGTATCGGCAGGGGCCAACGTCCTGACTTTC. The chain is built from TRBV13 and TRBJ2-6, with 10 bases aligning to TRBD2. CDR1 and CDR2 from the germline V gene are PRHDT and FYEKMQ (reference sequence). The CDR3 has 19 amino acids. J was trimmed by 4 bases and V by 5 bases; bases with no gene match: 14. Complete variable domain (other parts from reference TRBV13 and TRBJ2-6): AAGVIQSPRHLIKEKRETATLKCYPIPRHDTVYWYQQGPGQDPQFLISFYEKMQSDKGSIPDRFSAQQFSDYHSELNMSSLELGDSALYFCASSEGLAGVSAGANVLTFGAGSRLTVL.

The V call is TRBV7-2, the J call TRBJ1-2, with D tentatively TRBD1 (6 bases). Germline values: CDR1 SGHTA, CDR2 FQGNSA. Trimming removed 8 bases at V and 7 bases at J, with 11 bases between. This CDR3 is 11 amino acids long. This CDR3 reads CASGQRRGYTF. CDR3 DNA: TGTGCCAGCGGACAGAGACGTGGCTACACCTTC.